This entry describes one T cell receptor beta chain. The antigen remains undetermined. This clone may be a read error of a much larger clone one base away. TCRdb re-called the multiplex PCR reads through MiXCR, storing one row per CDR3 protein. The repertoire holds about 130,000 distinct CDR3 sequences, with around 20% as singletons. The data are from a study of breast tumors, draining lymph nodes, adjacent tissues. Study outcomes and limitations: Findings are consistent with lymph node origin and intratumoral expansion of most tumor T cells. The lymph node origin of tumor T cells was framed as consistent with a hypothesis, not demonstrated. Tumors had less TCR diversity than lymph nodes, more than nontumor tissue.

Breast cancer patients provided tissue from their axillary draining lymph nodes. The sample consisted of axillary lymph node tissue. The sequence came from a female donor with breast cancer. Some clones in this sample may be carry-over from other donors' samples.

CDR3 amino acids: CASSDGGHSTGTQYF. The CDR3 bases are TGTGCCAGCAGTGACGGCGGGCACAGCACAGGTACGCAGTATTTT. The gene calls are TRBV6-4 and TRBJ2-3; D might be TRBD1 or TRBD2, each matching 5 bases. Per germline, CDR1 MRHNA and CDR2 SNTAGT. This CDR3 spans 15 amino acids.